This note documents a single TCR beta chain sequence. What it binds is unknown. The entry originates in a study of beta chain features in type 1 diabetes. Study-wide results and caveats: There was a moderate but significant shortening of TCRB CDR3s in all four CD4+ subsets of Type 1 diabetes patients.

All of the isolated RNA was reverse transcribed, so expressed TCRB transcripts were sequenced. TCRdb's copy holds only in-frame clones and misses some; the assay was immunoSEQ multiplex PCR. The data hold 550,000 to 850,000 clones, with around an eighth observed a single time. This CDR3 is built from 12 residues. Germline assignment: CDR1 MNHNY and CDR2 SVGAGI (reference sequence). The V end lost 6 bases, the J end lost 5 bases, and 11 bases lay between the germline ends. V and J are TRBV6-6 and TRBJ2-7, with a tentative D call TRBD1 (5 bases). The TCR sequence derives from a man aged 18-30 years with type 1 diabetes. The source material was naive CD4+ T cells from blood. CDR3: CASSPIRDEQYF. The CDR3 bases are TGTGCCAGCAGCCCGATCAGGGACGAGCAGTACTTC.